This record looks at one TCR beta chain sequence and its context. Its matching antigen is unknown. A junction end diverges from the germline sequence, so it may reflect a read error. The data belong to a study of cytomegalovirus exposure and HLA in healthy donors. Study context: Approximately 190 million T cells yielded 100 million or so unique TCR beta sequences in earlier analysis.

PCR primers comprised 60 Vbeta and 13 Jbeta primers. TCRdb's copy holds only in-frame clones and misses some; the assay was immunoSEQ multiplex PCR. This table holds under 150,000 clones, roughly 80% found once. The study, taken as a whole, reports: Reported results showed that the classifier diagnosed cytomegalovirus status with high specificity and sensitivity. Certain sequence variants were highly shared and formed a cluster, and this cluster was likely a sequencing artifact. Under in vitro conditions, a few CMV-associated chains were confirmed as specific for CMV antigens.

The sequence was collected from a young man in good health and CMV-seronegative. The sequenced material came from PBMCs.

The CDR3 here is CASTRFGYPF. DNA for the CDR3: TGTGCCAGCACGCGGTTTGGCTACCCCTTC. The J gene is TRBJ1-2, the V gene TRBV5-8; D gene ambiguous. Germline V CDR1 and CDR2: SGHTS, YDEGEE. This CDR3 has 10 amino acids.